This T cell receptor (beta chain) was profiled in a study of blood T cell repertoires in COVID-19. Study at large: The United States, Italy and Spain provided the acute and convalescent COVID-19 samples. From T cells, B-cell-depleted T cells, or PBMCs came the material, which was cDNA or gDNA.

Germline CDR1 and CDR2: SGDLS and YYNGEE. With 3 bases clipped from V and 4 bases from J, the junction kept 3 bases outside the gene matches. The length of the CDR3 is 14 residues. This clone was seen a handful of times. In the original workflow: Amplification from reference gene primers served as the basis for estimated nucleated cell counts. The protocol was immunoSEQ multiplex PCR, while the TCRdb copy is restricted to in-frame clones and leaves out a portion. V and J calls and clone size are those listed in that table; D and trimming were worked out from the DNA. The sample lists some 300,000 clones, about 91% seen once, with roughly 6.9% in the top ten.

This clonotype was obtained from a woman between 25 and 40 years old who had recovered from COVID-19. Specimen: peripheral blood. The chain has TRBV9 and TRBJ2-1; 8 bases line up with TRBD2. The chain's CDR3 is CASSASGRYNEQFF. The CDR3 bases are TGTGCCAGCAGCGCTAGCGGGCGATACAATGAGCAGTTCTTC.